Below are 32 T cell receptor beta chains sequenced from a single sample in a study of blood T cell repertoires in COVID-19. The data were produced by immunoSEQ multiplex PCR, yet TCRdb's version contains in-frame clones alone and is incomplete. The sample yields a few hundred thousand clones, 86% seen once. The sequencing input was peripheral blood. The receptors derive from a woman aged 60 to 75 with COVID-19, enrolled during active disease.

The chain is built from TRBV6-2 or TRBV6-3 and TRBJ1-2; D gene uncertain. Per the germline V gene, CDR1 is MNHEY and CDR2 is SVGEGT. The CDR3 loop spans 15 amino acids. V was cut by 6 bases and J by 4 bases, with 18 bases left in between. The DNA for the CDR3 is TGTGCCAGCAGCCCCCCCGGACTCCTCTTCTATGGCTACACCTTC. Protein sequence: CASSPPGLLFYGYTF.

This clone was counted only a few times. The CDR3 loop is CASYRGRGSYNSPLHF. The CDR3 region has the DNA TGTGCCAGCTACAGGGGGCGCGGTTCCTATAATTCACCCCTCCACTTT. The chain employs TRBV7-8 and TRBJ1-6, with 9 bases matching TRBD1. The CDR3 extends over 16 amino acids. After removal of 8 bases from V and 1 base from J, the junction contained 6 bases not matched to a gene. CDR1 is SGHVS, CDR2 FQNEAQ, per germline.

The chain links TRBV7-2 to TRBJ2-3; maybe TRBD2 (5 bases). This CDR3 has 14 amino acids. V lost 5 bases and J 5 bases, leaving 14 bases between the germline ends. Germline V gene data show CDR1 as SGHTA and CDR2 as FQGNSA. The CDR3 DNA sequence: TGTGCCAGCAGCACTCGACTACCAGTAGATACGCAGTATTTT. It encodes CASSTRLPVDTQYF.

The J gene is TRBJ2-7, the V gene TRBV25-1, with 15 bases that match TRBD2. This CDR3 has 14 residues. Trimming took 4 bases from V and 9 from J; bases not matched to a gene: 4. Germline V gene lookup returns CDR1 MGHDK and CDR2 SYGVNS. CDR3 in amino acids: CASSVGLAGGMQYF. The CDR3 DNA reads TGTGCCAGCAGTGTGGGACTAGCGGGGGGAATGCAGTACTTC.

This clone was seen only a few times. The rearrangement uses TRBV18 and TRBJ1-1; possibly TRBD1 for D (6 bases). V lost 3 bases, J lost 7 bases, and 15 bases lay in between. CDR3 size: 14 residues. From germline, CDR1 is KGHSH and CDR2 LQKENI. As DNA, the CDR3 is TGTGCCAGCTCACCGGACAGTCAGGGGCTTGAAGCTTTCTTT. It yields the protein CASSPDSQGLEAFF.

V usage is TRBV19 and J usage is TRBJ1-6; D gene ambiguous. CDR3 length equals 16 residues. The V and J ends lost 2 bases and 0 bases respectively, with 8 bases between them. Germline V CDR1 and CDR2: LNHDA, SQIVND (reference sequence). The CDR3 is CASSITGSSYNSPLHF. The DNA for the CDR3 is TGTGCCAGTAGTATAACGGGGAGCTCCTATAATTCACCCCTCCACTTT.

CDR3 bases: TGCAGTGCTAGAGAGGGGACATTAGCTTTCTTT. Amino acid sequence: CSAREGTLAFF. The chain couples TRBV20-1 to TRBJ1-1, with a weak D call TRBD1 (6 bases). Per the germline V gene, CDR1 is DFQATT and CDR2 is SNEGSKA (reference sequence). CDR3 size: 11 residues. The V and J ends lost 0 bases and 10 bases respectively, with 9 bases between them.

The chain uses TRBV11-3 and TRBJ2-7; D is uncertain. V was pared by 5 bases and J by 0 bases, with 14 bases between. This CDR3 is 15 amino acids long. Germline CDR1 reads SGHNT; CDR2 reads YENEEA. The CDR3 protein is CASSPPYYRSYEQYF. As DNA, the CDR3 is TGTGCCAGCAGCCCGCCGTACTACCGCTCCTACGAGCAGTACTTC.

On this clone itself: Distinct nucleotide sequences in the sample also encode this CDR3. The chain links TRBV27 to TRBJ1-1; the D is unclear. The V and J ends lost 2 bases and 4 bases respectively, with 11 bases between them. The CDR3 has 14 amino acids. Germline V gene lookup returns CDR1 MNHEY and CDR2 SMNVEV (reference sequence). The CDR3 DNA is TGTGCCAGCAGTTTACGGGGAGTGGGCACTGAAGCTTTCTTT. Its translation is CASSLRGVGTEAFF.

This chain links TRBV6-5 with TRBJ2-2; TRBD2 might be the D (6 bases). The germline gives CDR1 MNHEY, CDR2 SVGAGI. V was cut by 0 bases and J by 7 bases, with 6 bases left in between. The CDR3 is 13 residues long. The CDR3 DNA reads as TGTGCCAGCAGTTACTCGGGAGGCGGGGAGCTGTTTTTT. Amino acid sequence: CASSYSGGGELFF.

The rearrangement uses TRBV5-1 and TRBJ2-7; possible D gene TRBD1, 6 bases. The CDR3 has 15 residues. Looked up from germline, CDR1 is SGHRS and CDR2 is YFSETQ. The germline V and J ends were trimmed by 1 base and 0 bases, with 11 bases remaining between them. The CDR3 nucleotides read TGCGCCAGCAGCTTGACGGACAGTCTCTCCTACGAGCAGTACTTC. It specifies CASSLTDSLSYEQYF.

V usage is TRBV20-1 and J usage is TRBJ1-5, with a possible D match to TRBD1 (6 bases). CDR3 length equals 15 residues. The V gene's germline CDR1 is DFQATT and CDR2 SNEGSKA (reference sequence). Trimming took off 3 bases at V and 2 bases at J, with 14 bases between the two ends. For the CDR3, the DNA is TGCAGTGCTAGTGGGTGGGGGCACGGCAATCAGCCCCAGCATTTT. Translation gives CSASGWGHGNQPQHF.

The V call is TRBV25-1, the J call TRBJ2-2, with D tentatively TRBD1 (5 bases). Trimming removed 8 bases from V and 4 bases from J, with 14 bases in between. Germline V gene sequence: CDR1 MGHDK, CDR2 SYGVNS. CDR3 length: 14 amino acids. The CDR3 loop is CASGIPGRTGELFF. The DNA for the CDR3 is TGTGCCAGCGGAATACCAGGGCGCACCGGGGAGCTGTTTTTT.

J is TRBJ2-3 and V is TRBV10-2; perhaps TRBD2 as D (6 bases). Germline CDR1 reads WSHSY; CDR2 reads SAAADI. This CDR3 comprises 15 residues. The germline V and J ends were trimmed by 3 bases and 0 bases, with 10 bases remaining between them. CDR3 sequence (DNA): TGCGCCAGCAGTGATGCCGGGACTAGCACAGATACGCAGTATTTT. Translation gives CASSDAGTSTDTQYF.

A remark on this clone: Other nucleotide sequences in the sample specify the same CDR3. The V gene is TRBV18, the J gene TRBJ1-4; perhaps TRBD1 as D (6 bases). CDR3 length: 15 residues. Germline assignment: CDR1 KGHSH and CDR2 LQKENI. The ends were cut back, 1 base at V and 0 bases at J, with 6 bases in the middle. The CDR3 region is CASSPRQATNEKLFF. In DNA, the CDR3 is TGTGCCAGCTCACCACGACAGGCAACTAATGAAAAACTGTTTTTT.

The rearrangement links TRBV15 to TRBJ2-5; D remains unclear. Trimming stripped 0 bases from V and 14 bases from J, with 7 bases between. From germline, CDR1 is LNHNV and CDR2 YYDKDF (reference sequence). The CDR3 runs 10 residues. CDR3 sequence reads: CATSRDRIYF. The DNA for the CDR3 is TGTGCCACCAGCAGAGATAGAATTTACTTC.

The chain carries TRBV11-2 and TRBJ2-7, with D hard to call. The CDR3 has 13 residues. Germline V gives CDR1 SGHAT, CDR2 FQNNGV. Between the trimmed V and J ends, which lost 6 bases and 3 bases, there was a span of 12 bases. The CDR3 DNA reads TGTGCCAGCAGTCCAGGCCAGCTCTACGAGCAGTACTTC. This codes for CASSPGQLYEQYF.

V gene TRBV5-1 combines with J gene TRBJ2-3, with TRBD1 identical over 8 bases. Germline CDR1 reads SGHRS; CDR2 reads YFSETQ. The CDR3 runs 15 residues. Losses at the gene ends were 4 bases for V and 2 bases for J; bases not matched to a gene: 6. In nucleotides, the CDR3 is TGCGCCAGCAGCAAGGGACAGGTTTACACAGATACGCAGTATTTT. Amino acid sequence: CASSKGQVYTDTQYF.

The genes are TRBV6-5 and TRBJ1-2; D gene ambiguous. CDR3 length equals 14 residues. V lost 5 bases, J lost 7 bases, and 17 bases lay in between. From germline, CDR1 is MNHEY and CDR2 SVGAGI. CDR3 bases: TGTGCCAGCAGTCAAATGGCGGACTATGGTGGCTACACCTTC. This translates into CASSQMADYGGYTF.

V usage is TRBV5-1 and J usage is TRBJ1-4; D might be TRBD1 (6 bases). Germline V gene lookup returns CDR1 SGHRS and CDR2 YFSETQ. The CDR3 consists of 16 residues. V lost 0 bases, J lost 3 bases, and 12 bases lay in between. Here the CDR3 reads CASSLGGRGANEKLFF. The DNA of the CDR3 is TGCGCCAGCAGCTTGGGGGGCAGGGGTGCTAATGAAAAACTGTTTTTT.

CDR3 sequence: CATSREQGPNEKLFF. The CDR3 DNA is TGTGCCACCAGCAGAGAGCAGGGTCCTAATGAAAAACTGTTTTTT. This chain joins TRBV15 and TRBJ1-4; TRBD1 might be the D (5 bases). CDR1 and CDR2 from the germline V gene are LNHNV and YYDKDF (reference sequence). This CDR3 is 15 amino acids long. V lost 0 bases and J lost 3, with 8 bases in between.

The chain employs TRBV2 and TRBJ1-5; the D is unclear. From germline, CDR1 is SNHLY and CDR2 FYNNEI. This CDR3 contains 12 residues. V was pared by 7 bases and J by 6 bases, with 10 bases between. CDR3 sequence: CASTAGGQPQHF. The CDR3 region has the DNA TGTGCCAGCACTGCGGGCGGTCAGCCCCAGCATTTT.

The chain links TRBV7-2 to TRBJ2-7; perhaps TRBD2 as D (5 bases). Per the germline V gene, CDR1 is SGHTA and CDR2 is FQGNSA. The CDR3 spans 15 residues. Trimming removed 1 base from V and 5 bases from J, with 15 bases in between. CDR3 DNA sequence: TGTGCCAGCAGCTTAGGTCGGCGGTGGGGAGACGAGCAGTACTTC. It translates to CASSLGRRWGDEQYF.

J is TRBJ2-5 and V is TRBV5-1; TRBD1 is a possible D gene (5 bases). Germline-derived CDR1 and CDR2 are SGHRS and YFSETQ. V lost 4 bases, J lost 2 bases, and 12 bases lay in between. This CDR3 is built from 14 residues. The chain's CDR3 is CASSEEAGQETQYF. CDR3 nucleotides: TGCGCCAGCAGCGAGGAAGCAGGGCAAGAGACCCAGTACTTC.

CDR3 nucleotides: TGTGCCAGCAGCCACCGGACTAGCGACACCTACGAGCAGTACTTC. This encodes CASSHRTSDTYEQYF. The chain links TRBV14 to TRBJ2-7; 9 nucleotides match TRBD2. The CDR3 covers 15 residues. The germline gives CDR1 SGHDN, CDR2 FVKESK. The ends lost 3 bases at V and 2 bases at J; junction bases unmatched: 5. The full variable domain, in which reference TRBV14 and TRBJ2-7 provide the parts outside the CDR3, is EAGVTQFPSHSVIEKGQTVTLRCDPISGHDNLYWYRRVMGKEIKFLLHFVKESKQDESGMPNNRFLAERTGGTYSTLKVQPAELEDSGVYFCASSHRTSDTYEQYFGPGTRLTVT.

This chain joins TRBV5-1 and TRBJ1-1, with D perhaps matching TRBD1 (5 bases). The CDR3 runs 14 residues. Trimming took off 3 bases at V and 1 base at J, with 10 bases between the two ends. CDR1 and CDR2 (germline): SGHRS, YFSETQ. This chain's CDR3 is CASSWGGPNTEAFF. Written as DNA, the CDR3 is TGCGCCAGCAGCTGGGGCGGACCGAACACTGAAGCTTTCTTT.

CDR3 in DNA: TGCGCCAGCAGCCCCCGACAGAACACATATGGCTACACCTTC. Protein sequence: CASSPRQNTYGYTF. The chain recombines TRBV4-1 with TRBJ1-2, with TRBD1 as a possible D gene (5 bases). CDR3 size: 14 residues. Germline CDR1 reads MGHRA; CDR2 reads YSYEKL. V was cut by 4 bases and J by 5 bases, with 14 bases left in between.

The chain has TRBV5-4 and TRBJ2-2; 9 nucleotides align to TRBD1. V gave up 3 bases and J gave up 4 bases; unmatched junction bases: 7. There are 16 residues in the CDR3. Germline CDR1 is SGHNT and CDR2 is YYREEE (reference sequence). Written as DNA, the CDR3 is TGTGCCAGCAGCTCAGGACAGGGGCGATCCACCGGGGAGCTGTTTTTT. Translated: CASSSGQGRSTGELFF.

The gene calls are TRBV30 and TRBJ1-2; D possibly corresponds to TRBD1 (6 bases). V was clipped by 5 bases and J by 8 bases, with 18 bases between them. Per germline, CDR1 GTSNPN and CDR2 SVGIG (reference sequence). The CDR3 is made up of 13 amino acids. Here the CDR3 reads CAWDSGAPIGYTF. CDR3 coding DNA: TGTGCCTGGGATTCAGGGGCGCCTATCGGCTACACCTTC.

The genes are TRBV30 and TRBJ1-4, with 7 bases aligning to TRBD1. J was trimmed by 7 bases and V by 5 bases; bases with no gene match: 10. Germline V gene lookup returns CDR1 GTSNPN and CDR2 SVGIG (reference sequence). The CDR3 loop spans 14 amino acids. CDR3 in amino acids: CAWARQGVIEKLFF. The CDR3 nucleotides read TGTGCCTGGGCCAGACAGGGAGTAATTGAAAAACTGTTTTTT.

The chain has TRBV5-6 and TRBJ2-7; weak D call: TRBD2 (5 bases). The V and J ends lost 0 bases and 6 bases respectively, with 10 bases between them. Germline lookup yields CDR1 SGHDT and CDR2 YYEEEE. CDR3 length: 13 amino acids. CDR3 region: CASSLGRRFEQYF. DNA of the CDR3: TGTGCCAGCAGCTTGGGTCGGAGGTTCGAGCAGTACTTC.

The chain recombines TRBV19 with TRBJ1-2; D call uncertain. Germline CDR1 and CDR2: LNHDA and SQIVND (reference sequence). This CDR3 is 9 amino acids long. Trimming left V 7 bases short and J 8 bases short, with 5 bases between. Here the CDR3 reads CASTRGYTF. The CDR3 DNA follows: TGTGCCAGTACCAGGGGCTACACCTTC.